Below, one T cell receptor beta chain is given with its context. Antigen: not known. The final CDR3 position lacks the conserved phenylalanine or tryptophan, pointing to a likely read error. Donors were systemically healthy Caucasian individuals from Russia aged 6 to 90 years. These data come from a study of blood T cells in healthy people across ages. The CDR3 consists of 16 residues. Unmatched junction bases numbered 3, after V lost 2 bases and J lost 6 bases. Germline CDR1 is SGHTA and CDR2 is FQGNSA. The second PCR ran about 6 to 11 cycles with a sample-barcoded 5' primer and J-beta primers. TCRdb reprocessed the 5' RACE reads via MiXCR and lists one record per CDR3 protein. The sample holds 600,000 or so distinct CDR3 sequences, 20% to 25% seen once. Findings of the study overall: Both naive CD4+ cell counts and diversity were greater in long-lived donors than in aged donors. Age brought a roughly linear fall in TCR beta diversity measured per million T cells. Without sorted subsets, naive and antigen-experienced compartments could not be conclusively compared.

V is TRBV7-2 and J is TRBJ2-2; 13 bases are a match to TRBD2. Material: blood. The TCR sequence derives from a man between 65 and 85 years old in good health. The CDR3 loop is CASSLTSGRDSGELFV. CDR3 nucleotides: TGTGCCAGCAGCTTAACTAGCGGGAGGGATTCCGGGGAGCTGTTTGTT.